The entry that follows covers one T cell receptor (beta chain) sequence. Antigen: not known. Profiling relied on immunoSEQ multiplex PCR, and the TCRdb table lists in-frame clones only, not all of them. The sample includes over 400,000 clones, roughly 87% of them seen just once. This sample stems from a study of Ad26.COV2.S vaccination and SARS-CoV-2 variants. Study-wide context: Donor was one of the participants in the Ad26.COV2.S arm of the COV1001 trial. The authors gave Ad26.COV2.S intramuscularly, either once or twice 56 days apart. Study conclusions and caveats: Participants in the vaccine arm had higher spike-specific TCR breadth; placebo recipients had lower.

CDR1 is KGHSH, CDR2 LQKENI, per germline. V dropped 6 bases and J dropped 0 bases, with 21 bases sitting between them. The CDR3 runs 18 residues. The treatment is: some 19 received Ad26.COV2.S at low or high dose, single or two shots; roughly 5 received placebo; per-sample allocation not given. Vaccine and placebo recipients were sampled on day 63 after the first injection. The chain recombines TRBV18 with TRBJ1-5; possible D gene TRBD1, 5 bases. This clonotype was sampled from a person between 18 and 65 years old who received the Ad26.COV2.S COVID-19 vaccine or a placebo. The sample consisted of peripheral blood, taken in a trial of Ad26.COV2.S vaccine versus placebo. The CDR3 nucleotides are TGTGCCAGCTCGCCTCCCCCGGGACCCCCATATAGCAATCAGCCCCAGCATTTT. It codes for CASSPPPGPPYSNQPQHF.